This T cell receptor beta chain comes out of a study of blood T cell repertoires in COVID-19. Study background: Acute and convalescent COVID-19 specimens originated in the United States, Italy and Spain. The cDNA or gDNA used as material had been derived from T cells, B-cell-depleted T cells, or PBMCs.

This clone was recorded only once. Authors' data handling: Counts of nucleated cells, estimated from reference gene primer amplification, were obtained. Sequenced by immunoSEQ multiplex PCR; TCRdb stores in-frame clones only, minus some. The V and J calls and the clone size are those of that table, but D and trimming were determined from the DNA. The sample has about 140,000 clones; around 73% are singletons. V trimming: 6 bases; J trimming: 1 base; junction bases outside the gene matches: 11. Germline V gene sequence: CDR1 LNHDA, CDR2 SQIVND (reference sequence). CDR3 size: 17 residues. This TCR came from a woman aged 50 to 60 with active or convalescent COVID-19. Sequencing was carried out using peripheral blood. The rearrangement joins TRBV19 to TRBJ1-1; 10 bases are shared with TRBD1. CDR3 protein: CASRGLLDRGQNTEAFF. For the CDR3, the DNA is TGTGCCAGTAGGGGGCTGCTCGACAGGGGGCAGAACACTGAAGCTTTCTTT.